This TCR beta chain emerged from a study of technical replicates of blood from several donors. This clone was observed a single time. The germline V and J ends were trimmed by 3 bases and 6 bases, with 9 bases remaining between them. Germline assignment: CDR1 SEHNR and CDR2 FQNEAQ (reference sequence). CDR3 size: 12 residues. Assay used: immunoSEQ multiplex PCR; TCRdb lists only in-frame clones, some missing. The repertoire holds tens of thousands of clones, with around 94% as singletons. V is TRBV7-9 and J is TRBJ2-7; D uncertain. The material sequenced was T cells isolated from PBMCs. The receptor was isolated from a human donor in good health. CDR3 amino acids: CASSFGDGEQYF. The CDR3 DNA reads TGTGCCAGCAGCTTTGGAGACGGCGAGCAGTACTTC.